Sequencing of this TCR beta chain was carried out in a study of early T cells in non-severe SARS-CoV-2 infection (dated by TCRdb to the early 2020s). Background on the whole study: Because TCR sequencing was done on bulk RNA from unsorted whole blood, the alpha and beta chains could not be paired. Overall study results and their limits: Matching against VDJdb was skewed toward anti-spike CD8 responses, likely underestimated virus-specific expansions, and missed private and CD4 specificities.

Set within a cohort of healthcare workers in London, UK, this nested case-control study involved weekly PCR testing of nasopharyngeal swabs along with blood sampling. Healthcare workers were recruited between 23 and 31 March 2020, during the week of the UK lockdown, and were followed weekly for up to roughly 15 weeks. Trimming takes 6 bases from V and 3 bases from J, and the germline ends sit 12 bases apart. Via the germline V gene, CDR1 is MDHEN and CDR2 SYDVKM. Spanning cysteine to phenylalanine, the CDR3 consists of 15 amino acids. Only the CDR3 region is kept as DNA, spanning 45 bases read in frame from base 1. Library generation was performed with 5' RACE. TCRdb records NextSeq 500 as the sequencer. In the TCR library protocol, unique molecular identifiers were attached to individual cDNA molecules to correct for PCR bias and sequencing error. Sequencing covered both TCR alpha and beta chains, and within each sample the abundances of alpha and beta sequences were tightly co-correlated. Per the source publication's procedure: Decombinator V4 was used to annotate TCR sequences for V gene, J gene and CDR3. TCRs were defined as expanded if a significant change between any two time points was detected under a Poisson model with p below 0.0001. TCR abundances were normalised to the total number of TCRs sequenced per sample and expressed as counts per million. MAIT TCRs were defined by TRAV1-2 paired with TRAJ12, TRAJ20 or TRAJ33, and iNKT TCRs by TRAV10 paired with TRAJ18. A search of VDJdb, accessed on 1 November 2021, was run for TCRs annotated to CMV, EBV and SARS-CoV-2, with TCRs annotated for multiple antigens excluded. TCRdb applied fastp at Q25 and MiXCR to the public reads, then kept only in-frame beta chains. Each entry merges the rows of one CDR3 protein and shows their most common DNA and genes. TCRdb assigned the V and J calls; the authors' analysis was not used. This sample comprises about 34,000 distinct CDR3 sequences, more than 5% of them detected only once. Roughly 7.1% of the sample belongs to the ten largest clones.

This clonotype is characterized as medium-sized (0.01 to 0.1%). What this receptor recognizes is not known. The record has no base qualities; no much larger clone is one base away. The sequence derives from an adult who was a healthcare worker with PCR-confirmed SARS-CoV-2 infection or an uninfected control (not recorded which). The sample was whole blood. The chain is made from TRBV28 and TRBJ1-6, and possibly TRBD1, on 5 matching bases. The DNA sequence reads TGTGCCAGCAGGGGCCAGGGTTTCTATAATTCACCCCTCCACTTT. This yields the protein CASRGQGFYNSPLHF.